The clone carrying this T cell receptor beta chain has a count of ten or more. Its antigen remains unknown. CDR1 is SGHTA and CDR2 is FQGNSA in the germline V gene. The CDR3 has 16 residues. V was shortened by 1 base and J by 5 bases, with 15 bases between the two germline ends. The entry originates in a study of T cell repertoires in cytomegalovirus infection. Study in general: Matching HLA type, along with CMV infection, was indicated by public TCR beta signatures.

Study-level results: Dominating the ex vivo response were TCR beta clonotypes that were CMV-specific and HLA-C-restricted.

TCRdb itself ran the reads through MiXCR, one entry per CDR3 protein. The sample contains some 600,000 distinct CDR3 sequences, about 24% of which appear only once. The chain links TRBV7-2 to TRBJ1-5; TRBD1 is a possible D gene (6 bases). This TCR was recovered from a human donor in good health (CMV status not recorded). Some clones in this sample may be carry-over from other donors' samples. Sequencing was performed on CD8+ T cells from PBMCs. CDR3 sequence reads: CASSLEFRGWDQPQHF. The CDR3 DNA follows: TGTGCCAGCAGCTTAGAGTTCAGGGGTTGGGATCAGCCCCAGCATTTT.